This T cell receptor beta chain was captured by sequencing in a study of blood T cells in healthy people across ages. CDR3 length: 12 amino acids. Trimming removed 3 bases at V and 6 bases at J, with 10 bases between. Germline assignment: CDR1 DFQATT and CDR2 SNEGSKA (reference sequence). This clonotype has more than one count but fewer than ten. A J-beta primer mix and a sample-barcoded 5' primer were used in a second PCR of roughly 6 to 11 cycles. Researchers report that a template-switch adaptor with 12 random nucleotides tagged each cDNA molecule. MiXCR was run by TCRdb on the 5' RACE reads, yielding one entry per CDR3 protein. Of over 1,500,000 distinct CDR3 sequences listed, around 40% are singletons.

The chain uses TRBV20-1 and TRBJ2-3; D call uncertain. The sample comprised blood. The TCR was taken from a human donor in good health. CDR3 in amino acids: CSARMLADTQYF. The CDR3 DNA follows: TGCAGTGCTAGGATGTTGGCGGATACGCAGTATTTT.